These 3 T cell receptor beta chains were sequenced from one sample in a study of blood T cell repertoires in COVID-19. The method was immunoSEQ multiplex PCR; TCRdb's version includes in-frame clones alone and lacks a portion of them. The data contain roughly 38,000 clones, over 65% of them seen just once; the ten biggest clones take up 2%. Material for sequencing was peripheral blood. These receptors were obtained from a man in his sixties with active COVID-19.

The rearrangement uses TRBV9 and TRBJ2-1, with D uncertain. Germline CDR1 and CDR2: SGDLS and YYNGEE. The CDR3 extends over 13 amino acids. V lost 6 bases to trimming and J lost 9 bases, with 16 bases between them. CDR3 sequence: CASTGSIGGEQFF. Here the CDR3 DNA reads TGTGCCAGCACGGGTAGCATCGGCGGTGAGCAGTTCTTC.

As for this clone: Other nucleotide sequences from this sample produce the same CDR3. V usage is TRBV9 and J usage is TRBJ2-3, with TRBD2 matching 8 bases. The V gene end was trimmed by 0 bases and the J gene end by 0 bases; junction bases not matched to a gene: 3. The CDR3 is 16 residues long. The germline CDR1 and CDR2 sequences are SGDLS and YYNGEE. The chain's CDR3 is CASSVGAGVSTDTQYF. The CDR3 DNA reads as TGTGCCAGCAGCGTAGGAGCGGGGGTGAGCACAGATACGCAGTATTTT. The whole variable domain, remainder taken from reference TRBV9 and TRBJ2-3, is DSGVTQTPKHLITATGQRVTLRCSPRSGDLSVYWYQQSLDQGLQFLIQYYNGEERAKGNILERFSAQQFPDLHSELNLSSLELGDSALYFCASSVGAGVSTDTQYFGPGTRLTVL.

The CDR3 sequence: CASRATGTCDSYEQYF. The CDR3 DNA is TGCGCCAGCAGAGCGACCGGGACTTGCGACTCCTACGAGCAGTACTTC. The V and J genes are TRBV10-1 and TRBJ2-7; D may be TRBD2 (6 bases). Per germline, CDR1 WNHNN and CDR2 SYGVQD (reference sequence). CDR3 length: 16 residues. V was trimmed by 6 bases and J by 0 bases, leaving 18 bases between them.